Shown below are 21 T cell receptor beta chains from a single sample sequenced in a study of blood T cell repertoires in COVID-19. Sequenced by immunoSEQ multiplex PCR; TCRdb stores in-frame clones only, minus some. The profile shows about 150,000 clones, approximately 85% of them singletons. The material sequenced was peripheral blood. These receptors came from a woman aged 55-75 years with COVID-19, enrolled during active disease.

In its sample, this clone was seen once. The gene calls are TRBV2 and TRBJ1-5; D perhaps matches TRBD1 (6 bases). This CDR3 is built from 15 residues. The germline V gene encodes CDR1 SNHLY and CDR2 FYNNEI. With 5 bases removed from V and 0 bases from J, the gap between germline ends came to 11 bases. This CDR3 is CASSFDRNSNQPQHF. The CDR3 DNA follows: TGTGCCAGCAGTTTCGACAGGAATAGCAATCAGCCCCAGCATTTT.

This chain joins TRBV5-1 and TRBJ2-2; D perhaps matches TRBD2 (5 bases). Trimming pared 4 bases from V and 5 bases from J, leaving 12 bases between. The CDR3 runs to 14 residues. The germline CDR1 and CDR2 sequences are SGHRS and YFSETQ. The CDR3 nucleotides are TGCGCCAGCAGCCCCCTAGCACAGACCGGGGAGCTGTTTTTT. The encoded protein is CASSPLAQTGELFF.

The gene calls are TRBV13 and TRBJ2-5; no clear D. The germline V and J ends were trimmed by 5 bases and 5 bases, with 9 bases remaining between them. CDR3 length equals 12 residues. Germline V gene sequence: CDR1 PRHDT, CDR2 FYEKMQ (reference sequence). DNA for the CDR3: TGTGCCAGCAGCCATCGAGTGGAGACCCAGTACTTC. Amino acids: CASSHRVETQYF. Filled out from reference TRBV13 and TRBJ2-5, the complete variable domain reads AAGVIQSPRHLIKEKRETATLKCYPIPRHDTVYWYQQGPGQDPQFLISFYEKMQSDKGSIPDRFSAQQFSDYHSELNMSSLELGDSALYFCASSHRVETQYFGPGTRLLVL.

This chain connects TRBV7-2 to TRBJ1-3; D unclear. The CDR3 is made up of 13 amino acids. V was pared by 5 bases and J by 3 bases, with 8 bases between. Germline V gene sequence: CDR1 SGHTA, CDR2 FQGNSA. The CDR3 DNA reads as TGTGCCAGCAGCGCTTACATTGGAAACACCATATATTTT. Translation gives CASSAYIGNTIYF.

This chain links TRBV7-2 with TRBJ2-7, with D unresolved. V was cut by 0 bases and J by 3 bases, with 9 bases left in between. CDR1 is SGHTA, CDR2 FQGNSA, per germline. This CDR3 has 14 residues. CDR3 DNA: TGTGCCAGCAGCTTAGCGACCTGGAGCTACGAGCAGTACTTC. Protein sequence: CASSLATWSYEQYF.

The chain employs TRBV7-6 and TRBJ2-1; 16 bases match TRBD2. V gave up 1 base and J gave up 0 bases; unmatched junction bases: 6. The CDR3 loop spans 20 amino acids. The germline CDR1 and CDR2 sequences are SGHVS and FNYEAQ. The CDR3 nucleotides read TGTGCCAGCAGCTTAGTGGGGACTAGCGGGAGGGCCGGCTCCTACAATGAGCAGTTCTTC. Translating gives CASSLVGTSGRAGSYNEQFF. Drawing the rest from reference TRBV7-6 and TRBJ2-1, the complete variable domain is GAGVSQSPRYKVTKRGQDVALRCDPISGHVSLYWYRQALGQGPEFLTYFNYEAQQDKSGLPNDRFSAERPEGSISTLTIQRTEQRDSAMYRCASSLVGTSGRAGSYNEQFFGPGTRLTVL.

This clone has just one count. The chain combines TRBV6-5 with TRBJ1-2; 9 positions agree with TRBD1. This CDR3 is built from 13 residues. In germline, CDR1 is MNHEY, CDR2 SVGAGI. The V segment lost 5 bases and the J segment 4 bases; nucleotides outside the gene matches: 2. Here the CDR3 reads CASSQTGGYGYTF. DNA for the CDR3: TGTGCCAGCAGTCAGACAGGGGGCTATGGCTACACCTTC.

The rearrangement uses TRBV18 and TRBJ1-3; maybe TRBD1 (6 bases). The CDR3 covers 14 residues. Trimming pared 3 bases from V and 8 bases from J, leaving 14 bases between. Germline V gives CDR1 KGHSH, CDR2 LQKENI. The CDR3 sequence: CASSPSDRRDTIYF. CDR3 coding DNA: TGTGCCAGCTCACCCTCGGACAGAAGAGACACCATATATTTT.

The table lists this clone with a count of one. CDR3 amino acids: CASSPDRDTGELFF. CDR3 in DNA: TGTGCCAGCAGCCCAGACAGAGACACCGGGGAGCTGTTTTTT. The chain carries TRBV7-7 and TRBJ2-2; D possibly corresponds to TRBD1 (5 bases). CDR3 size: 14 residues. CDR1 and CDR2 from the germline V gene are SSHAT and FNYEAQ (reference sequence). Trimming cost V 5 bases and J 3 bases, with 10 bases left between them.

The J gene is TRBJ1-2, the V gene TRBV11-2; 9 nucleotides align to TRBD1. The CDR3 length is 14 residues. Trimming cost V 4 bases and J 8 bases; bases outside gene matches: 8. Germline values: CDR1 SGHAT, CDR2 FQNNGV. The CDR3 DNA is TGTGCCAGCAGCTCCCAAATGACAGGGGGGGGCTACACCTTC. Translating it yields CASSSQMTGGGYTF. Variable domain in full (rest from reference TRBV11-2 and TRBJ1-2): EAGVAQSPRYKIIEKRQSVAFWCNPISGHATLYWYQQILGQGPKLLIQFQNNGVVDDSQLPKDRFSAERLKGVDSTLKIQPAKLEDSAVYLCASSSQMTGGGYTFGSGTRLTVV.

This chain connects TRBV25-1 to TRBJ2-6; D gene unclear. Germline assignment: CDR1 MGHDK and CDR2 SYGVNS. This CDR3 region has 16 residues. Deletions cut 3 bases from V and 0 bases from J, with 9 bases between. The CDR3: CASSDSYSSGANVLTF. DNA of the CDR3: TGTGCCAGCAGTGACAGTTACAGCTCTGGGGCCAACGTCCTGACTTTC. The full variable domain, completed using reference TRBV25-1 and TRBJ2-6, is EADIYQTPRYLVIGTGKKITLECSQTMGHDKMYWYQQDPGMELHLIHYSYGVNSTEKGDLSSESTVSRIRTEHFPLTLESARPSHTSQYLCASSDSYSSGANVLTFGAGSRLTVL.

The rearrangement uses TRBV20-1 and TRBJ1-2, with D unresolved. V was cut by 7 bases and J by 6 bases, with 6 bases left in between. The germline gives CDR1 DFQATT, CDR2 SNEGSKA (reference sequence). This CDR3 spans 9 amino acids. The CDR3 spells CSVADGYTF. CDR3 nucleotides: TGCAGTGTAGCGGATGGCTACACCTTC.

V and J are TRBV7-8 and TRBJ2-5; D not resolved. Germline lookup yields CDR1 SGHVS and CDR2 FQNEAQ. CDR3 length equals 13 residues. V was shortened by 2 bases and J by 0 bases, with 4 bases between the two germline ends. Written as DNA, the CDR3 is TGTGCCAGCAGCTTAATAAACCAAGAGACCCAGTACTTC. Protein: CASSLINQETQYF.

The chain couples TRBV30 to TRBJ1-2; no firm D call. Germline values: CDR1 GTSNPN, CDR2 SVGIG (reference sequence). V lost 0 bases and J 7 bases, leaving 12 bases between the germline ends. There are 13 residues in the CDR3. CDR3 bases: TGTGCCTGGAGTGTCCAGGAAATAGGTGGCTACACCTTC. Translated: CAWSVQEIGGYTF.

The CDR3 DNA follows: TGTGCCAGCAGTCCCGGGAGACAGAACACTGAAGCTTTCTTT. Translating it yields CASSPGRQNTEAFF. The V call is TRBV11-3, the J call TRBJ1-1; unclear D gene. The V and J ends lost 6 bases and 1 base respectively, with 12 bases between them. The germline CDR1 and CDR2 sequences are SGHNT and YENEEA. The CDR3 consists of 14 residues.

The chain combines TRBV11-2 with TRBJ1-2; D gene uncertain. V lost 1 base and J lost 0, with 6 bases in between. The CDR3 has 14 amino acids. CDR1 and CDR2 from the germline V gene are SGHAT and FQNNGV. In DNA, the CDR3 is TGTGCCAGCAGCTTAGGCGGTACTAACTATGGCTACACCTTC. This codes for CASSLGGTNYGYTF.

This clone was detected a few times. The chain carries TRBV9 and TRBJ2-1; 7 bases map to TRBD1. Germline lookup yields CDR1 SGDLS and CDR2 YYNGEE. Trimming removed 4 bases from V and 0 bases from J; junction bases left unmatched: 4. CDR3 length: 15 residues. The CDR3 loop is CASSPWTGSYNEQFF. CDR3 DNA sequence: TGTGCCAGCAGCCCCTGGACAGGCTCCTACAATGAGCAGTTCTTC.

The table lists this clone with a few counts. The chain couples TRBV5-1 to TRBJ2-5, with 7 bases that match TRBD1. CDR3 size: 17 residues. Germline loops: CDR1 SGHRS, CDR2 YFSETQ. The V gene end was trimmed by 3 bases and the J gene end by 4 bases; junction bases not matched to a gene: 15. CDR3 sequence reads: CASSWSSPGGVGETQYF. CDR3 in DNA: TGCGCCAGCAGCTGGAGTTCGCCAGGGGGTGTGGGAGAGACCCAGTACTTC.

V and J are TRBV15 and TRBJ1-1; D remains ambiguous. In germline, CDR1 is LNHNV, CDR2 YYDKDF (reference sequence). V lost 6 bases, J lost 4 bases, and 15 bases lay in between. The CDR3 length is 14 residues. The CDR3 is CATSLDPRGTEAFF. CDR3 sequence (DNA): TGTGCCACCAGTCTAGACCCTCGGGGCACTGAAGCTTTCTTT. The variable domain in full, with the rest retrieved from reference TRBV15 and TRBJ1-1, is DAMVIQNPRYQVTQFGKPVTLSCSQTLNHNVMYWYQQKSSQAPKLLFHYYDKDFNNEADTPDNFQSRRPNTSFCFLDIRSPGLGDTAMYLCATSLDPRGTEAFFGQGTRLTVV.

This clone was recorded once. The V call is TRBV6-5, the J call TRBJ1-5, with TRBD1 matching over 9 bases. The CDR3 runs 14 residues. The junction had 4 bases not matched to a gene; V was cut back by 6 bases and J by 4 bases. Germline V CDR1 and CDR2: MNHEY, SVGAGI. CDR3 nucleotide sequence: TGTGCCAGCAGCCGGACAGGGGATAATCAGCCCCAGCATTTT. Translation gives CASSRTGDNQPQHF.

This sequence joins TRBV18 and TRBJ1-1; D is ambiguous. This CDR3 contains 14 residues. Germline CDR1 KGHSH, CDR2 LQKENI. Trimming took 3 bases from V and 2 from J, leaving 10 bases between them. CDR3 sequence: CASSPRNSNTEAFF. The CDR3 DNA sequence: TGTGCCAGCTCACCTCGTAACAGTAACACTGAAGCTTTCTTT. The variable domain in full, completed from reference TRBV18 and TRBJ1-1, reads NAGVMQNPRHLVRRRGQEARLRCSPMKGHSHVYWYRQLPEEGLKFMVYLQKENIIDESGMPKERFSAEFPKEGPSILRIQQVVRGDSAAYFCASSPRNSNTEAFFGQGTRLTVV.